The sequence of this T cell receptor beta chain was determined in a study of graft-versus-host responses after intestinal transplantation. Study-level background: Multivisceral, liver-intestinal, or isolated intestinal transplants were performed in recipients. Induction using anti-thymocyte globulin, followed by tacrolimus and steroids for roughly 3 years, was given to all recipients. Findings of the study overall: Recipient bone marrow held GvH clones, some seen earlier in ileum or blood. Graft-donor T cell macrochimerism in patients accompanied high graft-versus-host to host-versus-graft clonal ratios in allografts.

Germline-derived CDR1 and CDR2 are LNHDA and SQIVND (reference sequence). With 6 bases clipped from V and 6 bases from J, the junction kept 10 bases outside the gene matches. The CDR3 has 14 amino acids. On this clone itself: No antigen is known for it.

Profiling relied on immunoSEQ multiplex PCR, and the TCRdb table lists in-frame clones only, not all of them. The repertoire holds about 92,000 clones, with about four fifths as singletons. V usage is TRBV19 and J usage is TRBJ1-2, with 7 bases identical to TRBD1. The TCR originated in a human donor who received an intestinal transplant. Material: unstimulated CD8+ T cells sorted from spleen or lymph node cells, obtained before intestinal transplant. The CDR3 sequence: CASSQGVWGHGYTF. The CDR3 DNA is TGTGCCAGTAGCCAGGGGGTTTGGGGGCATGGCTACACCTTC.